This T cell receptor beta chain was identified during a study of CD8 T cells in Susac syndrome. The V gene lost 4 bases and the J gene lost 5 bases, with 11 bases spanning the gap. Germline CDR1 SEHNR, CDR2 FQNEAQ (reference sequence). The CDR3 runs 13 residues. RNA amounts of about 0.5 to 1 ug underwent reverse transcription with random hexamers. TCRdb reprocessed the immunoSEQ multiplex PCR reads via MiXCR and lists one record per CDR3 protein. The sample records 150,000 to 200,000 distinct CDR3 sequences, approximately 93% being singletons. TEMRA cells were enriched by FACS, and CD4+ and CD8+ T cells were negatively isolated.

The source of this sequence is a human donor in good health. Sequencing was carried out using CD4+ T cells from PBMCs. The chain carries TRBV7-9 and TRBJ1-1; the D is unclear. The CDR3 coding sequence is TGTGCCAGCAGCTCAGACCCGGGGACTGAAGCTTTCTTT. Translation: CASSSDPGTEAFF.